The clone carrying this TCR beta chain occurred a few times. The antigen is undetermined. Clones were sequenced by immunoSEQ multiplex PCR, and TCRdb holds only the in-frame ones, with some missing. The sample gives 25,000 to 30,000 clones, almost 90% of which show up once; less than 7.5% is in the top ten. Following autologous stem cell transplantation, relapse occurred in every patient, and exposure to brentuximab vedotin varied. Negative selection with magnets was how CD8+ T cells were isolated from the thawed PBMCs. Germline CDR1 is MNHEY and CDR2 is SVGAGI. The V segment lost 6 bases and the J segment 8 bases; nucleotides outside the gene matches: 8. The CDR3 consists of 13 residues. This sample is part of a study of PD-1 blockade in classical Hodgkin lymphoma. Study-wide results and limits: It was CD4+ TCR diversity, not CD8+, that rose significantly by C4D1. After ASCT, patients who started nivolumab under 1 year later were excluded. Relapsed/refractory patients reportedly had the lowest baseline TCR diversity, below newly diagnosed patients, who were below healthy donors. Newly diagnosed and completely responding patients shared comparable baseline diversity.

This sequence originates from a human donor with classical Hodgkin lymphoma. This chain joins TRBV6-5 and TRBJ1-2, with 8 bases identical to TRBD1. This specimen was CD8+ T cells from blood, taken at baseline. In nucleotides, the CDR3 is TGTGCCAGCAGCCTTCAGGGGGCCGAAGGCTACACCTTC. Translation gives CASSLQGAEGYTF.